Below are 14 T cell receptor beta chains sequenced from a single sample in a study of blood T cell repertoires in COVID-19. This table comes from immunoSEQ multiplex PCR, and its TCRdb copy is limited to in-frame clones, with some not included. The sample shows 200,000 to 250,000 clones, approximately 85% of them seen only once. The sequencing sample was made of peripheral blood. These receptors originate from a man aged 45-65 years with COVID-19, enrolled during active disease.

This chain joins TRBV12-3 or TRBV12-4 and TRBJ2-5; no definite D call. V lost 6 bases and J lost 7, with 9 bases in between. This CDR3 region has 11 residues. The CDR3 DNA reads as TGTGCCAGCAGGAAGATGCGGACCCAGTACTTC. Translating gives CASRKMRTQYF.

CDR3 in amino acids: CASSTPGGLYNEQFF. For the CDR3, the DNA is TGTGCCAGTAGTACCCCGGGGGGCCTCTACAATGAGCAGTTCTTC. The chain has TRBV19 and TRBJ2-1; D might be TRBD2 (7 bases). CDR3 size: 15 residues. Per the germline V gene, CDR1 is LNHDA and CDR2 is SQIVND (reference sequence). V was clipped by 4 bases and J by 3 bases, with 13 bases between them.

There are a few counts of this clone. J is TRBJ1-1 and V is TRBV4-1; 9 bases are a match to TRBD1. There are 14 residues in the CDR3. Germline V lookup: CDR1 MGHRA, CDR2 YSYEKL. V dropped 3 bases and J dropped 1; count of bases not matched to a gene: 0. The CDR3 coding sequence is TGCGCCAGCAGCCAGGGACAGGGGAACACTGAAGCTTTCTTT. Its protein is CASSQGQGNTEAFF.

V gene TRBV19 combines with J gene TRBJ2-6; D call uncertain. Germline loops: CDR1 LNHDA, CDR2 SQIVND (reference sequence). Trimming left V 3 bases short and J 3 bases short, with 12 bases between. This CDR3 is built from 16 residues. CDR3 coding DNA: TGTGCCAGTAGTATCTCGTTCCCTTTTGGGGCCAACGTCCTGACTTTC. It translates to CASSISFPFGANVLTF. The complete variable domain, with remaining parts taken from reference TRBV19 and TRBJ2-6, reads DGGITQSPKYLFRKEGQNVTLSCEQNLNHDAMYWYRQDPGQGLRLIYYSQIVNDFQKGDIAEGYSVSREKKESFPLTVTSAQKNPTAFYLCASSISFPFGANVLTFGAGSRLTVL.

This chain uses TRBV6-5 with TRBJ1-4; TRBD1 is a possible D gene (5 bases). The CDR3 totals 15 residues. V lost 10 bases and J 5 bases, leaving 20 bases between the germline ends. Germline assignment: CDR1 MNHEY and CDR2 SVGAGI. CDR3 residues: CATLYVDSRNEKLFF. For the CDR3, the DNA is TGTGCCACCCTCTACGTAGACAGTCGGAATGAAAAACTGTTTTTT.

The gene calls are TRBV6-5 and TRBJ1-1, with D possibly TRBD1 on 5 matching bases. The V and J ends lost 0 bases and 4 bases respectively, with 12 bases between them. Germline values: CDR1 MNHEY, CDR2 SVGAGI. This CDR3 spans 15 amino acids. The CDR3, as DNA: TGTGCCAGCAGTTACTCCCAACGCGGGGGCACTGAAGCTTTCTTT. Its translation: CASSYSQRGGTEAFF.

V is TRBV10-1 and J is TRBJ1-1, with TRBD1 as a possible D gene (5 bases). The CDR3 is made up of 15 amino acids. Germline V gene data show CDR1 as WNHNN and CDR2 as SYGVQD (reference sequence). Trimming pared 0 bases from V and 7 bases from J, leaving 15 bases between. The CDR3 DNA reads as TGCGCCAGCAGTGAGTCGGGCAGGGAATTAAATGAAGCTTTCTTT. Translated, it gives CASSESGRELNEAFF.

The genes are TRBV7-6 and TRBJ2-1; 15 bases align to TRBD2. Trimming removed 4 bases from V and 5 bases from J; junction bases left unmatched: 3. Germline values: CDR1 SGHVS, CDR2 FNYEAQ. The CDR3 is 16 residues long. CDR3 DNA: TGTGCCAGCAGCTCGGGACTAGCGGGGGGCAACAATGAGCAGTTCTTC. Its translation is CASSSGLAGGNNEQFF. The whole variable domain, filled in from reference TRBV7-6 and TRBJ2-1, reads GAGVSQSPRYKVTKRGQDVALRCDPISGHVSLYWYRQALGQGPEFLTYFNYEAQQDKSGLPNDRFSAERPEGSISTLTIQRTEQRDSAMYRCASSSGLAGGNNEQFFGPGTRLTVL.

This rearrangement joins TRBV7-9 to TRBJ1-6, with D perhaps TRBD1 (6 bases). The ends were cut back, 4 bases at V and 13 bases at J, with 14 bases in the middle. Germline V gives CDR1 SEHNR, CDR2 FQNEAQ (reference sequence). This CDR3 contains 13 residues. CDR3 sequence reads: CASSSARGSPLHF. The CDR3 region has the DNA TGTGCCAGCAGCTCTGCCAGGGGTTCTCCCCTCCACTTT.

The V call is TRBV18, the J call TRBJ1-4; D unclear. Trimming shortened V by 2 bases and J by 8 bases, and 12 bases separated the two germline ends. Germline V gene sequence: CDR1 KGHSH, CDR2 LQKENI. This CDR3 contains 14 residues. The CDR3 sequence: CASSPDPGGEKLFF. The CDR3 coding sequence is TGTGCCAGCTCACCAGACCCCGGAGGGGAAAAACTGTTTTTT.

The chain has TRBV9 and TRBJ1-1; D is unclear. Trimming pared 3 bases from V and 1 base from J, leaving 16 bases between. The CDR3 has 16 amino acids. Germline-derived CDR1 and CDR2 are SGDLS and YYNGEE. CDR3 sequence (DNA): TGTGCCAGCAGCGACCCCTTAGGAAGAGGGAACACTGAAGCTTTCTTT. Amino acids: CASSDPLGRGNTEAFF.

The V and J genes are TRBV7-3 and TRBJ2-2; D gene uncertain. Germline CDR1 SGHTA, CDR2 FQGTGA. This CDR3 comprises 13 residues. V lost 1 base to trimming and J lost 7 bases, with 7 bases between them. The CDR3 DNA reads TGTGCCAGCAGCTTAATTAGCAGCGGGGAGCTGTTTTTT. Translation: CASSLISSGELFF.

The genes are TRBV19 and TRBJ1-2, with D tentatively TRBD1 (6 bases). CDR3 size: 16 residues. In germline, CDR1 is LNHDA, CDR2 SQIVND (reference sequence). V was shortened by 6 bases and J by 7 bases, with 24 bases between the two germline ends. The CDR3 DNA is TGTGCCAGTAGACCTTTCGACAGACCACAGGGTGGTGGCTACACCTTC. It codes for CASRPFDRPQGGGYTF.

The genes are TRBV4-1 and TRBJ1-3, with 9 nucleotides matching TRBD2. The assigned J gene may be wrong: the sequence end matches TRBJ2-2 better. The germline CDR1 and CDR2 sequences are MGHRA and YSYEKL. CDR3 length: 17 amino acids. The CDR3 region has the DNA TGCGCCAGCAGCCAAGTGCAACTAGCGGGGAACACCGGGGAGCTGTTTTTT. It is translated as CASSQVQLAGNTGELFF.